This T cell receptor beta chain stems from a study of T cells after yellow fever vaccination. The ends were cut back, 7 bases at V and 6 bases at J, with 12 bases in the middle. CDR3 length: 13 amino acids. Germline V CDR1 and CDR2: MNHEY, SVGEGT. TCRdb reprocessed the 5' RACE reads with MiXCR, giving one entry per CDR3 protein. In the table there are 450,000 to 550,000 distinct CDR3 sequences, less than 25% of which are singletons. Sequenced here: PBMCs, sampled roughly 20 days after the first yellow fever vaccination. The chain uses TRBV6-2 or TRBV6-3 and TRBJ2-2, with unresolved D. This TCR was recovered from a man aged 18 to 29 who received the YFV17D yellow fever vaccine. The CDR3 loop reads CASNSKRAGELFF. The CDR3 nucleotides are TGTGCCAGCAACTCGAAAAGGGCCGGGGAGCTGTTTTTT.